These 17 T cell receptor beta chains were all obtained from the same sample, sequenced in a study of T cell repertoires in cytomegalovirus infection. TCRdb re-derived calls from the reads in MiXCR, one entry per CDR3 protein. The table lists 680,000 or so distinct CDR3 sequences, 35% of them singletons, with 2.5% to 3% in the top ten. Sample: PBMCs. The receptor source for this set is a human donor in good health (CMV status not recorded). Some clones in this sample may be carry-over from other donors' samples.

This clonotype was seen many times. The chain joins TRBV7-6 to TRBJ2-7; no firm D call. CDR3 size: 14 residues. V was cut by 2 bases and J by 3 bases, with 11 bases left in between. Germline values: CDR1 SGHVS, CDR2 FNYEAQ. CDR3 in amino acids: CASSLSKGDYEQYF. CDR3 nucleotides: TGTGCCAGCAGCTTAAGTAAGGGCGACTACGAGCAGTACTTC. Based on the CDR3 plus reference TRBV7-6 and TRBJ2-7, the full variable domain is GAGVSQSPRYKVTKRGQDVALRCDPISGHVSLYWYRQALGQGPEFLTYFNYEAQQDKSGLPNDRFSAERPEGSISTLTIQRTEQRDSAMYRCASSLSKGDYEQYFGPGTRLTVT.

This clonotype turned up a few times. The CDR3 reads CASSLSRTANYGYTF. The CDR3 nucleotides are TGTGCCAGCAGTTTATCGCGGACAGCTAACTATGGCTACACCTTC. This chain links TRBV12-3 or TRBV12-4 with TRBJ1-2, with D possibly being TRBD1 (6 bases). V was pared by 2 bases and J by 0 bases, with 10 bases between. The CDR3 is 15 amino acids.

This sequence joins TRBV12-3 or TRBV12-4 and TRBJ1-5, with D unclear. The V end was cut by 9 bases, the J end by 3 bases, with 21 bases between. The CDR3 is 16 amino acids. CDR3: CARGPAKPLVNQPQHF. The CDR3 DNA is TGTGCCAGGGGTCCCGCCAAACCGTTGGTCAATCAGCCCCAGCATTTT.

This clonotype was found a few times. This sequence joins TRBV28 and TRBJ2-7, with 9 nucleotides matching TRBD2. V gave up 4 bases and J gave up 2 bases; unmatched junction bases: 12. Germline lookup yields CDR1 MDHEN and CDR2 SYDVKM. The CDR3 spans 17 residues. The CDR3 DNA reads TGTGCCAGCAGTTCCCCCCGTCCGACTAGCGGACCCTACGAGCAGTACTTC. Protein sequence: CASSSPRPTSGPYEQYF.

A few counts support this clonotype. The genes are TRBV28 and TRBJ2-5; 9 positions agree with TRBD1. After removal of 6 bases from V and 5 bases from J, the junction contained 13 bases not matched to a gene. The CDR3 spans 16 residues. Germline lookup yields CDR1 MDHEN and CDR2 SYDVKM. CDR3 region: CASRLSTGGGMETQYF. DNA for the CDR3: TGTGCCAGCAGACTCTCCACAGGGGGCGGAATGGAGACCCAGTACTTC.

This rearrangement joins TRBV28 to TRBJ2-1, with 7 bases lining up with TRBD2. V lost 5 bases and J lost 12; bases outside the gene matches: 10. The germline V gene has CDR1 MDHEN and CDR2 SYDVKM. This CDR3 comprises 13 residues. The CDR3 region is CASSLPGGSGQFF. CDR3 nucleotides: TGTGCCAGCAGTCTCCCGGGGGGTAGTGGGCAGTTCTTC.

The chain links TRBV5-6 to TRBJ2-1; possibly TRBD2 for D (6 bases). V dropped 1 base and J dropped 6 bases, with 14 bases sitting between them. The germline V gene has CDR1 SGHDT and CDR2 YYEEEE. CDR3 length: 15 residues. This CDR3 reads CASSLLGRAGNEQFF. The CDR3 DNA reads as TGTGCCAGCAGCTTGTTAGGGAGAGCGGGCAATGAGCAGTTCTTC. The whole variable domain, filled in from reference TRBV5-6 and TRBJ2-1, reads DAGVTQSPTHLIKTRGQQVTLRCSPKSGHDTVSWYQQALGQGPQFIFQYYEEEERQRGNFPDRFSGHQFPNYSSELNVNALLLGDSALYLCASSLLGRAGNEQFFGPGTRLTVL.

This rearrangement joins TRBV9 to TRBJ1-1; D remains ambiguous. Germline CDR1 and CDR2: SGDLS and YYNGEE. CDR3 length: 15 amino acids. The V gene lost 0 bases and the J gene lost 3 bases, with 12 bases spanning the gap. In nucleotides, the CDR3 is TGTGCCAGCAGCGTAGCCGCAGAGGCCCACACTGAAGCTTTCTTT. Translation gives CASSVAAEAHTEAFF.

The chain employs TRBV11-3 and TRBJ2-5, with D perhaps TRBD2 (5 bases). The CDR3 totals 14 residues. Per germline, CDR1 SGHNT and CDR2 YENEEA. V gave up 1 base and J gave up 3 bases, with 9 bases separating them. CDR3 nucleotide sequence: TGTGCCAGCAGCTTAGGACTAAATGAAGAGACCCAGTACTTC. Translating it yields CASSLGLNEETQYF.

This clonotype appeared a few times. CDR3 in amino acids: CASLGLYNTEAFF. CDR3 sequence (DNA): TGTGCCAGTCTCGGACTTTATAACACTGAAGCTTTCTTT. This sequence joins TRBV7-9 and TRBJ1-1; no clear D. Trimming stripped 9 bases from V and 2 bases from J, with 13 bases between. Germline CDR1 SEHNR, CDR2 FQNEAQ (reference sequence). This CDR3 is built from 13 residues.

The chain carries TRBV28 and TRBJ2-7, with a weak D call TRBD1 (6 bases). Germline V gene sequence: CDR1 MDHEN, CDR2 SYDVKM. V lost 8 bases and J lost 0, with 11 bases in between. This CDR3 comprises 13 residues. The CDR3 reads CASGTGLSYEQYF. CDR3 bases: TGTGCCAGCGGCACAGGGCTCTCCTACGAGCAGTACTTC.

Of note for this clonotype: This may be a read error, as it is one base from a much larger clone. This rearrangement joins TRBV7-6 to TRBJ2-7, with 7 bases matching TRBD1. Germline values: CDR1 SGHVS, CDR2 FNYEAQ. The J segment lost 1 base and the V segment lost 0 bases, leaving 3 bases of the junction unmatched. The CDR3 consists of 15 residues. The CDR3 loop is CASSLATGQSYEQYF. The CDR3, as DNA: TGTGCCAGCAGCTTAGCGACGGGACAGTCCTACGAGCAGTACTTC.

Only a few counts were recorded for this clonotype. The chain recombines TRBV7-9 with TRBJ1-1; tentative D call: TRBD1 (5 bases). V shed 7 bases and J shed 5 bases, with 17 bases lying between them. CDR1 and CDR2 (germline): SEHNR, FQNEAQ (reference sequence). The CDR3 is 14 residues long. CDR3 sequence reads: CASTLRGGWTEAFF. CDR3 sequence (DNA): TGTGCCAGCACCCTCCGGGGGGGATGGACTGAAGCTTTCTTT.

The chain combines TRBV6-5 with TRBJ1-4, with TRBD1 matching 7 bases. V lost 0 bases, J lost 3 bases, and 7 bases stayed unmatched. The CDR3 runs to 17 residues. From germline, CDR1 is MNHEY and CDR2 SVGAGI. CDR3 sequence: CASSYSTPGQSNEKLFF. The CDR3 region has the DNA TGTGCCAGCAGTTACTCTACACCGGGACAGTCTAATGAAAAACTGTTTTTT.

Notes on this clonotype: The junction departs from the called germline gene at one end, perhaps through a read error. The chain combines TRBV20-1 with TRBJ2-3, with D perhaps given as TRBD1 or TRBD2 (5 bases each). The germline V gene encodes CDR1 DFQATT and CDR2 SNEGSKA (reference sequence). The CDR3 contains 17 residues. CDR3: CSAREGVLPAHTDTQYF. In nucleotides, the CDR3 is TGCAGTGCTAGAGAGGGGGTTCTCCCGGCCCACACAGATACGCAGTATTTC.

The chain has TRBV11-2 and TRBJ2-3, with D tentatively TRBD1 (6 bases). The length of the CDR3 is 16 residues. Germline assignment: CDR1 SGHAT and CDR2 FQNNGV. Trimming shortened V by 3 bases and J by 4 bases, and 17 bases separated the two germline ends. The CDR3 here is CASSFARAGAPDTQYF. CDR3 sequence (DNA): TGTGCCAGCAGCTTCGCCCGGGCAGGGGCCCCAGATACGCAGTATTTT.

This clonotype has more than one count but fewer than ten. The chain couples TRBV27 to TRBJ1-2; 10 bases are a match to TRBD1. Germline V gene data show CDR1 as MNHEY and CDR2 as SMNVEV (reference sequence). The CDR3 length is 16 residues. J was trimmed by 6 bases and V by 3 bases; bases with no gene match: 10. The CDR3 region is CASSFRTGGDPDGYTF. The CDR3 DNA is TGTGCCAGCAGTTTTCGGACAGGGGGAGACCCCGATGGCTACACCTTC.